These T cell receptor beta chains were read from a single sample in a study of T cell responses to AZD1222 COVID-19 vaccine. Sequencing used immunoSEQ multiplex PCR; TCRdb keeps in-frame clones, though not all of them. The table lists over 120,000 clones, 93% of them singletons. Sequences were derived from peripheral blood, sampled on day 0 of AZD1222 vaccination. The source of these receptors is an adult in good health. The CDR3 runs from the conserved cysteine through the conserved F or W. The order of the fields is J gene, V gene, clone size, D gene, CDR3 protein, CDR3 DNA. D genes are given only for firm matches. Part of the rows lack a size; the others show once, few, many or a class for expanded clones.

j_gene: TRBJ1-2
v_gene: TRBV5-1
abundance: once
d_gene: TRBD1
CDR3aa: CASSLGTGTSYGYTF
CDR3nt: TGCGCCAGCAGCTTGGGGACAGGGACTTCCTATGGCTACACCTTC

j_gene: TRBJ2-4
v_gene: TRBV7-8
abundance: -
d_gene: -
CDR3aa: CASSSWDGQNIQYF
CDR3nt: TGTGCCAGCAGCTCCTGGGACGGGCAAAACATTCAGTACTTC

j_gene: TRBJ2-1
v_gene: TRBV30
abundance: -
d_gene: -
CDR3aa: CAWVGPLSSYNEQFF
CDR3nt: TGTGCCTGGGTGGGACCTCTAAGCTCCTACAATGAGCAGTTCTTC

j_gene: TRBJ1-2
v_gene: TRBV11-1
abundance: -
d_gene: TRBD1
CDR3aa: CASSSGGGYGYTF
CDR3nt: TGTGCCAGCAGCTCAGGGGGCGGCTATGGCTACACCTTC

j_gene: TRBJ2-2
v_gene: TRBV28
abundance: -
d_gene: TRBD1
CDR3aa: CASSLPGQGIIGELFF
CDR3nt: TGTGCCAGCAGTCTTCCGGGACAGGGGATAATCGGGGAGCTGTTTTTT

j_gene: TRBJ1-2
v_gene: TRBV6-5
abundance: -
d_gene: TRBD1
CDR3aa: CASSRTGSTGGYTF
CDR3nt: TGTGCCAGCAGCCGGACAGGGTCAACGGGAGGCTACACCTTC

j_gene: TRBJ2-7
v_gene: TRBV24-1
abundance: -
d_gene: -
CDR3aa: CATSEVPGTPYEQYF
CDR3nt: TGTGCCACCAGTGAGGTACCAGGGACACCTTACGAGCAGTACTTC

j_gene: TRBJ1-2
v_gene: TRBV27
abundance: few
d_gene: TRBD1
CDR3aa: CASREYRGSLNYGYTF
CDR3nt: TGTGCCAGCAGGGAGTACAGGGGATCCCTTAACTATGGCTACACCTTC

j_gene: TRBJ1-4
v_gene: TRBV30
abundance: -
d_gene: -
CDR3aa: CACLGLTNEKLFF
CDR3nt: TGTGCCTGCTTGGGACTGACTAATGAAAAACTGTTTTTT

j_gene: TRBJ2-5
v_gene: TRBV11-3
abundance: -
d_gene: -
CDR3aa: CASSLVGTRETQYF
CDR3nt: TGTGCCAGCAGCTTAGTGGGCACACGGGAGACCCAGTACTTC

j_gene: TRBJ2-7
v_gene: TRBV18
abundance: -
d_gene: -
CDR3aa: CASSPDMTGDPYEQYF
CDR3nt: TGTGCCAGCTCACCCGACATGACAGGTGACCCCTACGAGCAGTACTTC

j_gene: TRBJ2-6
v_gene: TRBV27
abundance: -
d_gene: -
CDR3aa: CASSLLPGFSFSGANVLTF
CDR3nt: TGTGCCAGCAGTTTACTTCCAGGGTTCTCTTTCTCTGGGGCCAACGTCCTGACTTTC

j_gene: TRBJ2-5
v_gene: TRBV15
abundance: -
d_gene: -
CDR3aa: CATSPSGRYQETQYF
CDR3nt: TGTGCCACCAGCCCCAGCGGTCGGTACCAAGAGACCCAGTACTTC

j_gene: TRBJ1-1
v_gene: TRBV7-2
abundance: -
d_gene: -
CDR3aa: CASSSGKKAWNTEAFF
CDR3nt: TGTGCCAGCAGCTCAGGGAAGAAGGCTTGGAACACTGAAGCTTTCTTT

j_gene: TRBJ2-6
v_gene: TRBV24-1
abundance: -
d_gene: -
CDR3aa: CATSARTVSLSGANVLTF
CDR3nt: TGTGCCACCAGTGCCCGAACAGTTTCTCTCTCTGGGGCCAACGTCCTGACTTTC

j_gene: TRBJ1-2
v_gene: TRBV7-9
abundance: -
d_gene: -
CDR3aa: CASSFSGAGQENYGYTF
CDR3nt: TGTGCCAGCAGCTTTAGTGGTGCGGGACAAGAGAACTATGGCTACACCTTC

j_gene: TRBJ2-7
v_gene: TRBV11-2
abundance: -
d_gene: -
CDR3aa: CASSFYYEQYF
CDR3nt: TGTGCCAGCAGCTTCTACTACGAGCAGTACTTC

j_gene: TRBJ1-4
v_gene: TRBV30
abundance: -
d_gene: -
CDR3aa: CAWRGITTNEKLFF
CDR3nt: TGTGCCTGGAGGGGGATTACAACTAATGAAAAACTGTTTTTT

j_gene: TRBJ1-6
v_gene: TRBV19
abundance: -
d_gene: -
CDR3aa: CASSIAGTLYNSPLHF
CDR3nt: TGTGCCAGTAGTATCGCCGGGACACTCTATAATTCACCCCTCCACTTT

j_gene: TRBJ1-1
v_gene: TRBV29-1
abundance: -
d_gene: -
CDR3aa: CSVGGGGGTEAFF
CDR3nt: TGCAGCGTTGGAGGAGGGGGTGGGACTGAAGCTTTCTTT

j_gene: TRBJ2-2
v_gene: TRBV9
abundance: -
d_gene: -
CDR3aa: CASSVSGWGTGELFF
CDR3nt: TGTGCCAGCAGCGTGTCAGGGTGGGGCACCGGGGAGCTGTTTTTT

j_gene: TRBJ1-4
v_gene: TRBV5-4
abundance: few
d_gene: TRBD1
CDR3aa: CASRDRGGEKLFF
CDR3nt: TGTGCCAGCAGGGACAGGGGTGGGGAAAAACTGTTTTTT

j_gene: TRBJ1-3
v_gene: TRBV19
abundance: -
d_gene: -
CDR3aa: CASRIAQGSGNTIYF
CDR3nt: TGTGCCAGTAGGATCGCCCAGGGGTCTGGAAACACCATATATTTT

j_gene: TRBJ2-2
v_gene: TRBV5-1
abundance: once
d_gene: TRBD2
CDR3aa: CASSFISGRRAGELFF
CDR3nt: TGCGCCAGCAGCTTTATTAGCGGGAGAAGGGCCGGGGAGCTGTTTTTT

j_gene: TRBJ1-1
v_gene: TRBV10-3
abundance: -
d_gene: -
CDR3aa: CAIREATEAFF
CDR3nt: TGTGCCATCAGGGAAGCCACTGAAGCTTTCTTT

j_gene: TRBJ1-2
v_gene: TRBV2
abundance: -
d_gene: -
CDR3aa: CASSAMGSHGYTF
CDR3nt: TGTGCCAGCAGTGCAATGGGCTCCCATGGCTACACCTTC

j_gene: TRBJ2-7
v_gene: TRBV19
abundance: -
d_gene: TRBD2
CDR3aa: CASSISTSGAYEQYF
CDR3nt: TGTGCCAGTAGTATCTCCACTAGCGGGGCCTACGAGCAGTACTTC

j_gene: TRBJ2-6
v_gene: TRBV6-4
abundance: -
d_gene: -
CDR3aa: CASSVDLGANVLTF
CDR3nt: TGTGCCAGCAGTGTCGATCTTGGGGCCAACGTCCTGACTTTC

j_gene: TRBJ2-1
v_gene: TRBV7-3
abundance: -
d_gene: -
CDR3aa: CASSLSGWDEQFF
CDR3nt: TGTGCCAGCAGCTTGTCTGGCTGGGATGAGCAGTTCTTC

j_gene: TRBJ1-2
v_gene: TRBV29-1
abundance: -
d_gene: TRBD1
CDR3aa: CSVAWGQNYGYTF
CDR3nt: TGCAGCGTTGCTTGGGGACAGAACTATGGCTACACCTTC

j_gene: TRBJ2-5
v_gene: TRBV24-1
abundance: -
d_gene: -
CDR3aa: CATKLMNREKETQYF
CDR3nt: TGTGCCACCAAGCTAATGAACAGGGAGAAAGAGACCCAGTACTTC

j_gene: TRBJ2-2
v_gene: TRBV7-9
abundance: -
d_gene: -
CDR3aa: CASSPDSSNTGELFF
CDR3nt: TGTGCCAGCAGCCCGGACTCGTCGAACACCGGGGAGCTGTTTTTT

j_gene: TRBJ2-7
v_gene: TRBV10-3
abundance: -
d_gene: -
CDR3aa: CAISESRGGTSEQYF
CDR3nt: TGTGCCATCAGTGAGTCGAGAGGGGGTACTAGCGAGCAGTACTTC

j_gene: TRBJ2-1
v_gene: TRBV30
abundance: once
d_gene: -
CDR3aa: CAWSSLLANEQFF
CDR3nt: TGTGCCTGGAGTTCTTTACTAGCAAATGAGCAGTTCTTC

j_gene: TRBJ1-1
v_gene: TRBV5-4
abundance: -
d_gene: TRBD1
CDR3aa: CASSRTGALEAFF
CDR3nt: TGTGCCAGCAGCAGAACAGGGGCCCTAGAAGCTTTCTTT

j_gene: TRBJ1-1
v_gene: TRBV27
abundance: -
d_gene: -
CDR3aa: CASKGFTEAFF
CDR3nt: TGTGCCAGCAAGGGTTTCACTGAAGCTTTCTTT

j_gene: TRBJ2-7
v_gene: TRBV12-3/TRBV12-4
abundance: -
d_gene: -
CDR3aa: CASSFSGYEQYF
CDR3nt: TGTGCCAGCAGTTTCAGTGGCTACGAGCAGTACTTC

j_gene: TRBJ2-1
v_gene: TRBV3-1/TRBV3-2
abundance: -
d_gene: TRBD1
CDR3aa: CASSQVQGVRPLNEQFF
CDR3nt: TGTGCCAGCAGCCAGGTACAGGGGGTTCGACCCTTGAATGAGCAGTTCTTC

j_gene: TRBJ2-7
v_gene: TRBV11-2
abundance: -
d_gene: -
CDR3aa: CASSLGDGTYEQYF
CDR3nt: TGTGCCAGCAGCTTAGGAGACGGTACCTACGAGCAGTACTTC

j_gene: TRBJ1-5
v_gene: TRBV9
abundance: -
d_gene: -
CDR3aa: CASSETDSNQPQHF
CDR3nt: TGTGCCAGCAGCGAGACGGATAGCAATCAGCCCCAGCATTTT

j_gene: TRBJ2-2
v_gene: TRBV5-1
abundance: -
d_gene: TRBD2
CDR3aa: CASSFPAGGPETGELFF
CDR3nt: TGCGCCAGCAGTTTCCCAGCGGGAGGGCCAGAAACCGGGGAGCTGTTTTTT

j_gene: TRBJ1-1
v_gene: TRBV6-5
abundance: -
d_gene: -
CDR3aa: CASSSHRNTEAFF
CDR3nt: TGTGCCAGCAGTTCTCACAGGAACACTGAAGCTTTCTTT

j_gene: TRBJ2-1
v_gene: TRBV12-3/TRBV12-4
abundance: -
d_gene: TRBD2
CDR3aa: CASSPTSGYEQFF
CDR3nt: TGTGCCAGCAGTCCCACTAGCGGCTATGAGCAGTTCTTC

j_gene: TRBJ2-1
v_gene: TRBV7-9
abundance: -
d_gene: TRBD2
CDR3aa: CASSLAIYGLAGGDEQFF
CDR3nt: TGTGCCAGCAGCTTAGCTATCTACGGACTAGCGGGAGGGGATGAGCAGTTCTTC

j_gene: TRBJ1-4
v_gene: TRBV5-5
abundance: -
d_gene: -
CDR3aa: CASSQWVGGGEKLFF
CDR3nt: TGTGCCAGCAGCCAATGGGTAGGCGGGGGTGAAAAACTGTTTTTT

j_gene: TRBJ1-5
v_gene: TRBV6-5
abundance: once
d_gene: -
CDR3aa: CASSNREDQPQHF
CDR3nt: TGTGCCAGCAGTAACAGGGAAGATCAGCCCCAGCATTTT

j_gene: TRBJ2-1
v_gene: TRBV3-1/TRBV3-2
abundance: -
d_gene: TRBD2
CDR3aa: CASSQVLGLALNEQFF
CDR3nt: TGTGCCAGCAGCCAAGTATTGGGACTAGCTTTGAATGAGCAGTTCTTC

j_gene: TRBJ2-1
v_gene: TRBV11-1
abundance: once
d_gene: TRBD2
CDR3aa: CASSPLAGVDNEQFF
CDR3nt: TGTGCCAGCAGCCCCCTAGCGGGAGTCGACAATGAGCAGTTCTTC

j_gene: TRBJ1-3
v_gene: TRBV19
abundance: -
d_gene: -
CDR3aa: CASSVSRTVGNTIYF
CDR3nt: TGTGCCAGTAGTGTTTCTCGGACGGTTGGAAACACCATATATTTT

j_gene: TRBJ1-1
v_gene: TRBV4-1
abundance: -
d_gene: TRBD1
CDR3aa: CASSPGQVVVNTEAFF
CDR3nt: TGCGCCAGCAGCCCGGGACAGGTCGTGGTTAACACTGAAGCTTTCTTT

j_gene: TRBJ1-4
v_gene: TRBV19
abundance: once
d_gene: -
CDR3aa: CASSIGEKLFF
CDR3nt: TGTGCCAGTAGTATTGGCGAAAAACTGTTTTTT

j_gene: TRBJ1-1
v_gene: TRBV14
abundance: -
d_gene: -
CDR3aa: CASSHRVGVTEAFF
CDR3nt: TGTGCCAGCAGCCACAGGGTTGGCGTCACTGAAGCTTTCTTT

j_gene: TRBJ2-3
v_gene: TRBV13
abundance: -
d_gene: -
CDR3aa: CASSFSSTDTQYF
CDR3nt: TGTGCCAGCAGCTTTTCTAGCACAGATACGCAGTATTTT

j_gene: TRBJ1-1
v_gene: TRBV7-8
abundance: -
d_gene: -
CDR3aa: CASSLTLKAEAFF
CDR3nt: TGTGCCAGCAGCTTAACCTTGAAAGCTGAAGCTTTCTTT

j_gene: TRBJ2-2
v_gene: TRBV11-2
abundance: -
d_gene: -
CDR3aa: CASSPGQTATGELFF
CDR3nt: TGTGCCAGCAGCCCCGGACAGACCGCCACCGGGGAGCTGTTTTTT